The T cell receptor beta chain under discussion was sequenced for a study of cytomegalovirus exposure and HLA in healthy donors. Study-wide context: It was reported in a later analysis that the approximately 120 validation repertoires used the same platform as the roughly 670 first-cohort repertoires.

Assay: immunoSEQ multiplex PCR; the TCRdb copy retains only in-frame clones and omits some. The data contain under 400,000 clones, roughly 89% of them seen just once; the ten biggest clones take up 0.8% to 0.85%. This CDR3 is 13 amino acids long. With 3 bases removed from V and 2 bases from J, the gap between germline ends came to 5 bases. Germline V gene data show CDR1 as SGDLS and CDR2 as YYNGEE. The donors formed part of the roughly 110-subject validation cohort, distinct from the roughly 660-subject first cohort. Sequenced: PBMCs. This chain connects TRBV9 to TRBJ2-2; D unresolved. The clonotype was recovered from a woman between 18 and 29 years old in good health and CMV-seronegative. DNA for the CDR3: TGTGCCAGCAGCGCGAGTAACACCGGGGAGCTGTTTTTT. Amino acids: CASSASNTGELFF.